The source of this T cell receptor (beta chain) is a study of T-cell memory formation after mild COVID-19. TCRdb analysed the 5' RACE reads with MiXCR anew, one entry per CDR3 protein. Here the sample spans fewer than 700,000 distinct CDR3 sequences, 18% being singletons. About this clonotype: Its cognate antigen is unknown.

Findings and caveats of the study: CD4/CD8 balance characterized clones contracting day 15 to 85, and CD4+ skew characterized later expanders. Memory cells collected pre-infection included some clones that later responded, suggesting cross-reactive memory joined.

This receptor was identified in an adult woman who had mild COVID-19 (a few samples of this study predate the infection). Cell type and time point are not known. Input material: PBMCs or a T cell subset sorted from them (not recorded which).

The CDR3 reads CASSPRGRGRDSPLHF. In nucleotides, the CDR3 is TGTGCCAGCAGCCCCCGGGGCAGGGGGAGAGATTCACCCCTCCACTTT. This chain connects TRBV9 to TRBJ1-6; 7 bases are a match to TRBD1. Germline V gene sequence: CDR1 SGDLS, CDR2 YYNGEE. The CDR3 loop spans 16 amino acids. V lost 4 bases to trimming and J lost 8 bases; unmatched junction nucleotides: 12.